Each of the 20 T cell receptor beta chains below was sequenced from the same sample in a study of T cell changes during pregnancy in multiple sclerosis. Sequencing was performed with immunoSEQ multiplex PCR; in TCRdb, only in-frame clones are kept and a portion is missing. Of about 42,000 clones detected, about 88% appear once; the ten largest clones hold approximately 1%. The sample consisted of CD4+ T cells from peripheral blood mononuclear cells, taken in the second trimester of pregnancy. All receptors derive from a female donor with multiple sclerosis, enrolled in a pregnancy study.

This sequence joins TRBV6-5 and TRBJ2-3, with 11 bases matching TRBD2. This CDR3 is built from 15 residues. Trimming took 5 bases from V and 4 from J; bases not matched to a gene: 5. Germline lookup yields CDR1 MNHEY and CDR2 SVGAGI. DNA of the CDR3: TGTGCCAGCAGTACTAGCGGGAGTTTGTCAGATACGCAGTATTTT. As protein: CASSTSGSLSDTQYF.

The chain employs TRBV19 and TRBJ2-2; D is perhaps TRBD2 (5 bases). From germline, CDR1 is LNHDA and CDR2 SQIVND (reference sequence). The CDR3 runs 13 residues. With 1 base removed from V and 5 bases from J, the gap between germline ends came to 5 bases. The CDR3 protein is CASSIGRTGELFF. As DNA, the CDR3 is TGTGCCAGTAGTATAGGGAGGACCGGGGAGCTGTTTTTT. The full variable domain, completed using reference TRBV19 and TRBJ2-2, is DGGITQSPKYLFRKEGQNVTLSCEQNLNHDAMYWYRQDPGQGLRLIYYSQIVNDFQKGDIAEGYSVSREKKESFPLTVTSAQKNPTAFYLCASSIGRTGELFFGEGSRLTVL.

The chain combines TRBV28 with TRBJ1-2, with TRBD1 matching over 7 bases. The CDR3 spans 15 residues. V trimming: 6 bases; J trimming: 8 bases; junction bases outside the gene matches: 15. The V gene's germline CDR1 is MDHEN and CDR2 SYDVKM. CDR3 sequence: CASSPVWGQLEGYTF. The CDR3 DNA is TGTGCCAGCAGCCCCGTTTGGGGACAGCTAGAGGGCTACACCTTC.

The CDR3 protein is CASRRDSTGELFF. CDR3 coding DNA: TGTGCCAGCAGACGGGACTCCACCGGGGAGCTGTTTTTT. The V and J genes are TRBV2 and TRBJ2-2, with D maybe TRBD2 (6 bases). The length of the CDR3 is 13 residues. The germline gives CDR1 SNHLY, CDR2 FYNNEI. The ends were cut back, 6 bases at V and 4 bases at J, with 9 bases in the middle.

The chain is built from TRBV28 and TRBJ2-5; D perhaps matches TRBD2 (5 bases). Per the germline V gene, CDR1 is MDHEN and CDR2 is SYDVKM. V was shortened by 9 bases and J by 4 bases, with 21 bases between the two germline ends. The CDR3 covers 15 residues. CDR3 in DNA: TGTGCCAGTACGCCGGGGAAGGAGTTTCGAGAGACCCAGTACTTC. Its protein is CASTPGKEFRETQYF. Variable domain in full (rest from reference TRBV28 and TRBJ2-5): DVKVTQSSRYLVKRTGEKVFLECVQDMDHENMFWYRQDPGLGLRLIYFSYDVKMKEKGDIPEGYSVSREKKERFSLILESASTNQTSMYLCASTPGKEFRETQYFGPGTRLLVL.

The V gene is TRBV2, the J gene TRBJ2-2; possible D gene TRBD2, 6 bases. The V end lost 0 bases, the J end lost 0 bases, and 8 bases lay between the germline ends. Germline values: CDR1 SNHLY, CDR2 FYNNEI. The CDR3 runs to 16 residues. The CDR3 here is CASSEAGGSNTGELFF. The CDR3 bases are TGTGCCAGCAGTGAAGCGGGGGGATCGAACACCGGGGAGCTGTTTTTT.

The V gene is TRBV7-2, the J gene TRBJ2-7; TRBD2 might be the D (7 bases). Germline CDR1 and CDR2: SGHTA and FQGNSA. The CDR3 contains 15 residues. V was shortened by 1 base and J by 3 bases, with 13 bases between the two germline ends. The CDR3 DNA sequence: TGTGCCAGCAGCTTAGAGCGGGGAGGGGGCTACGAGCAGTACTTC. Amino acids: CASSLERGGGYEQYF.

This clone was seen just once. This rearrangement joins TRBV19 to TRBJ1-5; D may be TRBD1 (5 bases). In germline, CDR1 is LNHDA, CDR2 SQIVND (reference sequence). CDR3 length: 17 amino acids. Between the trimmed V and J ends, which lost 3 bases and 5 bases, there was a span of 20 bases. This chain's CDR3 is CASSMLWGRLTDQPQHF. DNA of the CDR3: TGTGCCAGTAGTATGTTGTGGGGCCGTCTAACAGATCAGCCCCAGCATTTT.

In DNA form, the CDR3 reads TGTGCCAGCTCACCGATGGGGACTAGCGGGGCCCAAGAGACCCAGTACTTC. Translation gives CASSPMGTSGAQETQYF. The chain recombines TRBV18 with TRBJ2-5, with 13 bases aligning to TRBD2. The germline V gene encodes CDR1 KGHSH and CDR2 LQKENI. Trimming took 3 bases from V and 1 from J; bases not matched to a gene: 5. The CDR3 contains 17 residues.

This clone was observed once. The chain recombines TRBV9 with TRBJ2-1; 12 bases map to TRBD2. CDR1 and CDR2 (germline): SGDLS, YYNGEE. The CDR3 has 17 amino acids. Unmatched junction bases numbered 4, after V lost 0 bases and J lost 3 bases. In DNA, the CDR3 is TGTGCCAGCAGCGTAGGGACTAGCGGGAACCTCTACAATGAGCAGTTCTTC. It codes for CASSVGTSGNLYNEQFF.

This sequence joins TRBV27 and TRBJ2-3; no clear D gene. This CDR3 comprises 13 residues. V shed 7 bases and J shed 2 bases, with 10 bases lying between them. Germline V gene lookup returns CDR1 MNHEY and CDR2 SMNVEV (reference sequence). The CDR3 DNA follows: TGTGCCAGCACTCCAGTTCTCACAGATACGCAGTATTTT. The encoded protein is CASTPVLTDTQYF.

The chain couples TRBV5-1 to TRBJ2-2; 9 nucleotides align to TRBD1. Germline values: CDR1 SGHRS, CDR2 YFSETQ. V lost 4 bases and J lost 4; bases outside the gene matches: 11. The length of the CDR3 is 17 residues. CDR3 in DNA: TGCGCCAGCAGCGACCAGCCCACAGGGGGCGTCACCGGGGAGCTGTTTTTT. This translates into CASSDQPTGGVTGELFF.

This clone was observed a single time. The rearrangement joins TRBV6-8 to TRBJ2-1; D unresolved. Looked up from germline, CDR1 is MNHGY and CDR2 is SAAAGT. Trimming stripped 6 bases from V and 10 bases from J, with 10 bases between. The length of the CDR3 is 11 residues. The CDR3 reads CASRPRVEQFF. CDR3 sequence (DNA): TGTGCCAGCAGACCCCGAGTGGAGCAGTTCTTC.

The CDR3 loop reads CASSLGESSYNEQFF. The CDR3 bases are TGTGCCAGCAGCTTGGGCGAGAGCTCCTACAATGAGCAGTTCTTC. The chain uses TRBV5-8 and TRBJ2-1; D not certain. V shed 0 bases and J shed 0 bases, with 7 bases lying between them. Germline values: CDR1 SGHTS, CDR2 YDEGEE. CDR3 length equals 15 residues.

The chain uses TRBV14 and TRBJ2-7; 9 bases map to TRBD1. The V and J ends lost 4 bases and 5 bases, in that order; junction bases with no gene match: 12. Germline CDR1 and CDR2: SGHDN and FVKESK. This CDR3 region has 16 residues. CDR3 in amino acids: CASSRPGTGTPNEQYF. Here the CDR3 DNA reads TGTGCCAGCAGCCGACCCGGGACAGGGACGCCTAACGAGCAGTACTTC.

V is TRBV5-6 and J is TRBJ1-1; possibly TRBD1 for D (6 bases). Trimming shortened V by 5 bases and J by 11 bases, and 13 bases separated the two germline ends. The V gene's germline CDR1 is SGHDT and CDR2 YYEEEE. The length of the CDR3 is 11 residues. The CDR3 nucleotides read TGTGCCAGCAGTCGGGGGGCGCACGCTTTCTTT. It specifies CASSRGAHAFF.

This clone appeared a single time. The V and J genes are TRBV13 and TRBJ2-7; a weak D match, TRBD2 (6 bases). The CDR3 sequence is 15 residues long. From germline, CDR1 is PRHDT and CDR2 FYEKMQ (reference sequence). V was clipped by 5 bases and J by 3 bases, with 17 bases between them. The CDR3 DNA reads TGTGCCAGCAGCGCCTCTAGCGCGACTAACTACGAGCAGTACTTC. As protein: CASSASSATNYEQYF.

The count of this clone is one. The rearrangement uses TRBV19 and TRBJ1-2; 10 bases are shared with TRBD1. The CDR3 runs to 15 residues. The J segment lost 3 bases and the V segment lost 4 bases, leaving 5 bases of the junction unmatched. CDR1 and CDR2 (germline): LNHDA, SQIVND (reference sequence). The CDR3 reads CASSRQGARDYGYTF. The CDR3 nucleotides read TGTGCCAGTAGTAGACAGGGGGCGCGTGACTATGGCTACACCTTC. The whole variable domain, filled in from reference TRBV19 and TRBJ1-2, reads DGGITQSPKYLFRKEGQNVTLSCEQNLNHDAMYWYRQDPGQGLRLIYYSQIVNDFQKGDIAEGYSVSREKKESFPLTVTSAQKNPTAFYLCASSRQGARDYGYTFGSGTRLTVV.

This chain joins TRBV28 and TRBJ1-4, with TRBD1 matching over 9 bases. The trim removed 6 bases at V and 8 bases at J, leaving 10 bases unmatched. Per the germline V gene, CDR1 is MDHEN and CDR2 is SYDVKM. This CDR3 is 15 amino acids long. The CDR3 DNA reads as TGTGCCAGCAGAGTACCGGGACAGGGAACGGAAAAACTGTTTTTT. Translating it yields CASRVPGQGTEKLFF.

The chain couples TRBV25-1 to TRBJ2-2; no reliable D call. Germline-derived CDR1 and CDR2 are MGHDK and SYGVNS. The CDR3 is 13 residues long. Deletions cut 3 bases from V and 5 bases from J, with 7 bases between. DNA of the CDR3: TGTGCCAGCAGTGACCTCTATACCGGGGAGCTGTTTTTT. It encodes CASSDLYTGELFF.